One and the same sample provided the 10 T cell receptor beta chains below, sequenced in a study of blood T cell repertoires in COVID-19. Sequencing was performed with immunoSEQ multiplex PCR; in TCRdb, only in-frame clones are kept and a portion is missing. The sample contains 150,000 to 200,000 clones, roughly 87% of which appear only once. The specimen was PBMCs or T cells enriched from blood (not recorded which). Receptors originate from a woman in her forties or fifties who had recovered from COVID-19.

On this clone itself: The same CDR3 also results from other DNA sequences found in this sample. The chain is built from TRBV7-2 and TRBJ2-2; a possible D gene is TRBD1 (6 bases). The CDR3 extends over 15 amino acids. Trimming stripped 1 base from V and 3 bases from J, with 9 bases between. Germline V CDR1 and CDR2: SGHTA, FQGNSA. Here the CDR3 DNA reads TGTGCCAGCAGCTTAGACAGGGTGGACACCGGGGAGCTGTTTTTT. Its protein is CASSLDRVDTGELFF.

The rearrangement links TRBV14 to TRBJ2-7, with TRBD1 as a possible D gene (6 bases). The CDR3 is 13 residues long. V was pared by 3 bases and J by 3 bases, with 9 bases between. CDR1 and CDR2 from the germline V gene are SGHDN and FVKESK. The CDR3 reads CASSQDSFYEQYF. The CDR3 DNA reads as TGTGCCAGCAGCCAGGACAGTTTCTACGAGCAGTACTTC.

This clone showed up just once. The chain employs TRBV7-2 and TRBJ2-1; 7 bases are a match to TRBD1. Germline CDR1 reads SGHTA; CDR2 reads FQGNSA. V dropped 5 bases and J dropped 14; count of bases not matched to a gene: 12. The CDR3 extends over 13 amino acids. As DNA, the CDR3 is TGTGCCAGCAGCAAAGAACCGGGACAGAAGGAGTTCTTC. Translating gives CASSKEPGQKEFF.

This clone was detected ten times or more. This chain joins TRBV27 and TRBJ1-5; a weak D match, TRBD1 (6 bases). Germline assignment: CDR1 MNHEY and CDR2 SMNVEV (reference sequence). V was cut by 7 bases and J by 3 bases, with 13 bases left in between. This CDR3 is 14 amino acids long. The CDR3 here is CASKDTGYNQPQHF. CDR3 coding DNA: TGTGCCAGCAAAGATACAGGGTACAATCAGCCCCAGCATTTT.

The chain carries TRBV7-9 and TRBJ2-1; 9 bases fit TRBD2. Per germline, CDR1 SEHNR and CDR2 FQNEAQ (reference sequence). The CDR3 contains 16 residues. J gave up 0 bases and V 8 bases, and 8 bases lay outside the gene matches. CDR3: CASGLAGLGSYNEQFF. DNA of the CDR3: TGTGCCAGCGGGCTAGCGGGATTAGGCTCCTACAATGAGCAGTTCTTC.

About this clone itself: This CDR3 is also generated by other DNA sequences in the sample. This chain links TRBV7-2 with TRBJ2-2; the match to TRBD2 covers 7 bases. CDR3 size: 14 residues. Trimming took 0 bases from V and 6 from J; bases not matched to a gene: 1. Germline CDR1 SGHTA, CDR2 FQGNSA. The chain's CDR3 is CASSLAGGAGELFF. The CDR3, as DNA: TGTGCCAGCAGCTTAGCGGGAGGGGCCGGGGAGCTGTTTTTT. Full variable domain (rest looked up from reference TRBV7-2 and TRBJ2-2): GAGVSQSPSNKVTEKGKDVELRCDPISGHTALYWYRQSLGQGLEFLIYFQGNSAPDKSGLPSDRFSAERTGGSVSTLTIQRTQQEDSAVYLCASSLAGGAGELFFGEGSRLTVL.

The gene calls are TRBV5-1 and TRBJ2-3; TRBD2 is a possible D gene (7 bases). CDR3 length: 16 residues. Germline CDR1 reads SGHRS; CDR2 reads YFSETQ. The V and J ends lost 4 bases and 1 base respectively, with 16 bases between them. CDR3 bases: TGCGCCAGCAGCCCACTAGCGCACAGGGGCACAGATACGCAGTATTTT. Its translation is CASSPLAHRGTDTQYF.

This chain links TRBV7-8 with TRBJ2-7, with TRBD2 identical over 8 bases. The CDR3 is 14 residues long. Germline-derived CDR1 and CDR2 are SGHVS and FQNEAQ. Losses at the gene ends were 4 bases for V and 12 bases for J; bases not matched to a gene: 14. Here the CDR3 DNA reads TGTGCCAGCAGCTCTCTGATCCGGGAGGGTATTGTGTACTTC. It yields the protein CASSSLIREGIVYF.

This clone appeared a few times. This chain links TRBV19 with TRBJ2-2; the match to TRBD2 covers 7 bases. V shed 7 bases, J shed 5 bases, and the junction held 16 bases outside the gene matches. The CDR3 length is 17 residues. The germline CDR1 and CDR2 sequences are LNHDA and SQIVND (reference sequence). CDR3 residues: CASTPPVELASTGELFF. As DNA, the CDR3 is TGTGCCAGTACCCCCCCTGTGGAACTAGCGAGTACCGGGGAGCTGTTTTTT.

The chain carries TRBV21-1 and TRBJ1-1; the table's TRBD1 call for D was not verified on the DNA. TRBV21-1 is deemed a pseudogene. CDR3 length: 16 amino acids. The CDR3 loop reads CASSKANRGRNTEAFF. The DNA of the CDR3 is TGTGCCAGCAGCAAAGCCAACAGGGGAAGGAACACTGAAGCTTTCTTT.